The TCR beta chain under discussion was sequenced for a study of memory CD4+ T cells and cytomegalovirus serostatus. Study-level results: Of roughly 180 reported CMV TCRbeta sequences, under 80 were found in memory CD4+ repertoires.

Under the authors' procedure: After removing out-of-frame reads, around 2 million distinct TCRbeta sequences remained. Measured with immunoSEQ multiplex PCR; TCRdb has only the in-frame clones, and not every one. That table gives V, J and clone size, and the DNA gave D and trimming. Among more than 45,000 clones listed, around 80% were seen once. The sort gate was single viable CD3+CD4+CD8-CD45RO+ cells for memory CD4+ T cells. CD4+ T cells were isolated by positive magnetic selection. About this clone itself: Antigen: not known.

Germline V gene data show CDR1 as SGHTA and CDR2 as FQGNSA. V was pared by 4 bases and J by 4 bases, with 8 bases between. There are 13 residues in the CDR3. This chain connects TRBV7-2 to TRBJ1-3, with D perhaps matching TRBD1 (6 bases). The TCR comes from an adult in good health and CMV-seronegative. Sequences were obtained from memory CD4+ T cells from blood. CDR3 amino acids: CASSSRGGNTIYF. The CDR3 bases are TGTGCCAGCAGCTCGAGGGGGGGAAACACCATATATTTT.